Detailed here is one TCR beta chain. It lacks a known antigen. The record has no base qualities; no much larger clone is one base away. This sample stems from a study of control samples from healthy donors and cancer patients (dated by TCRdb to 2020 to 2021). V gives up 6 bases and J gives up 9 bases, and the segment between their germline ends measures 17 bases. In the germline V gene (reference sequence), CDR1 corresponds to MNHEY and CDR2 to SMNVEV. The cysteine opens and the phenylalanine closes a CDR3 of 13 amino acids. Only the CDR3 part of the read is kept: 39 bases, read in frame from the first base. The library came from the immunoSEQ multiplex PCR assay. In its TCRdb copy, this immuneACCESS table keeps in-frame sequences only and misses some clones. Where compared with another copy, unresolved V genes explain less than half of these, and the others have no known cause. A total of fewer than 85,000 clones appear in this sample, roughly 93% of them only once. The ten most abundant clones make up under 3.5% of the sample.

The sequencing input was blood. The clonotype originates from a woman aged 25 to 39 in good health. Recombination joined TRBV27 with TRBJ1-2; 6 matching bases give a weak D call of TRBD1. The CDR3 reads CASRHLDSLSYTF. The DNA sequence follows: TGTGCCAGCAGGCACCTGGACAGCCTCAGCTACACCTTC.